This T cell receptor beta chain was captured in a study of persistence of HIV-infected CD4 T cells. At the level of the study: A median of 8 years of suppressive ART preceded sampling.

Cells were stimulated nonspecifically with anti-CD3/anti-CD28 magnetic beads. Responding CD4+ T cells were sorted by upregulation of both CD40 ligand and CD69. This clone was found a few times. Its antigen is not identified. There are 14 residues in the CDR3. The V gene's germline CDR1 is LGHNA and CDR2 YNFKEQ. The V end lost 0 bases, the J end lost 7 bases, and 7 bases lay between the germline ends. The immunoSEQ assay was version 4, run in survey mode. Sequenced by immunoSEQ multiplex PCR; TCRdb stores in-frame clones only, minus some. Altogether 40,000 to 55,000 clones are present, about 88% being singletons, with the ten largest covering 0.45% to 0.5%.

The material was CD4+ T cells sorted from PBMCs after approximately 19-hour stimulation, obtained from a patient who received antiretroviral therapy. This chain links TRBV4-2 with TRBJ1-6; unclear D gene. The source of this sequence is an adult woman with HIV who was CMV-seropositive. In DNA, the CDR3 is TGTGCCAGCAGCCAAGAGGGGATGAATTCACCCCTCCACTTT. As protein: CASSQEGMNSPLHF.